One sample yielded the 3 T cell receptor beta chains listed below, sequenced in a study of T cell repertoires in cytomegalovirus infection. Using its own MiXCR run on the reads, TCRdb lists one record per CDR3 protein. This table holds about 500,000 distinct CDR3 sequences, 30% to 35% found once. Antigens of these TCRs are unknown. The sample consisted of cultured PBMCs, taken from culture after CMV antigen stimulation. These receptors came from a human donor in good health (CMV status not recorded). Some clones in this sample may be carry-over from other donors' samples.

The chain combines TRBV19 with TRBJ2-2; D is ambiguous. CDR1 LNHDA and CDR2 SQIVND come from the germline V gene (reference sequence). V was trimmed by 6 bases and J by 4 bases, leaving 9 bases between them. The CDR3 has 13 residues. The CDR3 protein is CASSDTGTGELFF. The CDR3 DNA follows: TGTGCCAGTAGCGATACGGGCACCGGGGAGCTGTTTTTT.

V and J are TRBV27 and TRBJ1-5; 8 bases match TRBD1. CDR1 is MNHEY, CDR2 SMNVEV, per germline (reference sequence). Trimming took 3 bases from V and 7 from J; bases not matched to a gene: 8. The CDR3 loop spans 15 amino acids. CDR3 nucleotide sequence: TGTGCCAGCAGTTTGGGCAGGGGGCTGGGGCAGCCCCAGCATTTT. Its protein is CASSLGRGLGQPQHF.

In its sample, this clonotype was seen a few times. CDR3 in DNA: TGCAGTGCTAGAACGACTAGCGGTTCGGCGAATACGCAGTATTTT. Its translation: CSARTTSGSANTQYF. This chain connects TRBV20-1 to TRBJ2-3; 9 bases are shared with TRBD2. The CDR3 contains 15 residues. The V segment lost 2 bases and the J segment 7 bases; nucleotides outside the gene matches: 10. The germline V gene has CDR1 DFQATT and CDR2 SNEGSKA (reference sequence).